This TCR beta chain originates from a study of cytomegalovirus exposure and HLA in healthy donors. Overall study results and limits: The classifier, whose performance was assessed in both the original and validation cohorts, reportedly diagnosed cytomegalovirus status with high specificity and sensitivity.

Profiled with immunoSEQ multiplex PCR; TCRdb holds only in-frame clones, not every one. The sample lists fewer than 200,000 clones; 85% were seen once. Remarks on this clone: The antigen remains undetermined.

J gave up 8 bases and V 0 bases, and 5 bases lay outside the gene matches. The CDR3 consists of 14 residues. Germline-derived CDR1 and CDR2 are SGHRS and YFSETQ. Sequencing was performed on PBMCs. This TCR was sampled from a man younger than 35 in good health and CMV-seropositive. J is TRBJ1-1 and V is TRBV5-1, with 9 bases matching TRBD1. The CDR3 region is CASSLEGQGTEAFF. The CDR3 DNA sequence: TGCGCCAGCAGCTTGGAGGGACAGGGAACCGAAGCTTTCTTT. Using reference TRBV5-1 and TRBJ1-1 for the parts outside the CDR3, the full variable domain is KAGVTQTPRYLIKTRGQQVTLSCSPISGHRSVSWYQQTPGQGLQFLFEYFSETQRNKGNFPGRFSGRQFSNSRSEMNVSTLELGDSALYLCASSLEGQGTEAFFGQGTRLTVV.